One and the same sample provided the 5 T cell receptor beta chains below, sequenced in a study of shared clonotypes between healthy human individuals. Measured with immunoSEQ multiplex PCR; TCRdb has only the in-frame clones, and not every one. The sample consists of roughly 1,800,000 clones, less than 95% of them appearing once. The naive CD8 subset, CD45RO-negative cells positively selected for CCR7, excluded terminally differentiated effector memory CD45RA+ cells. Sequencing was carried out using naive CD8+ T cells sorted from blood. The receptor set was obtained from a man between 18 and 35 years old in good health.

This clone has a single count. J is TRBJ2-7 and V is TRBV9; D is undetermined. Germline CDR1 is SGDLS and CDR2 is YYNGEE. The CDR3 totals 14 residues. Trimming removed 0 bases from V and 3 bases from J, with 10 bases in between. The CDR3 DNA reads as TGTGCCAGCAGCGTAGAGGATGGGGACTACGAGCAGTACTTC. Translating gives CASSVEDGDYEQYF.

The genes are TRBV11-2 and TRBJ2-7; perhaps TRBD1 as D (6 bases). Germline V CDR1 and CDR2: SGHAT, FQNNGV. Trimming left V 2 bases short and J 3 bases short, with 17 bases between. The CDR3 totals 16 residues. CDR3 nucleotides: TGTGCCAGCAGCTTATATGGGGGCACTTCTAACTACGAGCAGTACTTC. This translates into CASSLYGGTSNYEQYF.

This clone appeared once. The sample carries other DNA sequences with the same CDR3. The rearrangement links TRBV30 to TRBJ2-7, with 8 bases fitting TRBD1. The CDR3 sequence is 13 residues long. Germline CDR1 and CDR2: GTSNPN and SVGIG (reference sequence). After removal of 2 bases from V and 5 bases from J, the junction contained 5 bases not matched to a gene. CDR3 DNA: TGTGCCTGGAGTCTAGACAGGGGCAACGAGCAGTACTTC. Translation gives CAWSLDRGNEQYF. The full variable domain, rest sourced from reference TRBV30 and TRBJ2-7, is SQTIHQWPATLVQPVGSPLSLECTVEGTSNPNLYWYRQAAGRGLQLLFYSVGIGQISSEVPQNLSASRPQDRQFILSSKKLLLSDSGFYLCAWSLDRGNEQYFGPGTRLTVT.

The V gene is TRBV27, the J gene TRBJ2-2, with 7 bases lining up with TRBD2. The CDR3 has 15 amino acids. V was clipped by 2 bases and J by 8 bases; unmatched bases: 8. The germline gives CDR1 MNHEY, CDR2 SMNVEV (reference sequence). In DNA, the CDR3 is TGTGCCAGCAGTTTAATCGGTGCGGGAGCAGGGGAGCTGTTTTTT. This codes for CASSLIGAGAGELFF.

This sequence joins TRBV6-5 and TRBJ1-5; the D is unclear. Trimming took 8 bases from V and 0 from J, leaving 14 bases between them. The germline gives CDR1 MNHEY, CDR2 SVGAGI. This CDR3 is 15 amino acids long. CDR3 DNA: TGTGCCAGCGCAATGGCGGGTAGTAGCAATCAGCCCCAGCATTTT. Translated, it gives CASAMAGSSNQPQHF.